This TCR beta chain was sequenced in a study of immune evolution from preneoplasia to lung adenocarcinoma. V was cut by 4 bases and J by 7 bases, with 14 bases left in between. This CDR3 region has 13 residues. CDR1 is SGHRS and CDR2 is YFSETQ in the germline V gene. Using immunoSEQ multiplex PCR, the repertoire was profiled, and TCRdb retains in-frame clones only, with some absent. The table includes approximately 4,900 clones, under 80% detected once. This clone showed up just once. What it binds is unknown. Between 2014 and 2017, patients underwent resection in Japan or China. H&E slides confirmed each diagnosis, reviewed by two pathologists independently. After pathologic assessment, macro-dissection selected premalignant or tumor cells for extraction. Study-level points and caveats: Top clone share appeared to fall from AAH through AIS, MIA, adenocarcinoma.

This TCR was sampled from a person aged 70 to 79 with lung adenocarcinoma. Sequencing was done on a sample of FFPE minimally invasive lung adenocarcinoma tissue. The chain has TRBV5-1 and TRBJ1-2; no firm D call. The CDR3 DNA sequence: TGCGCCAGCAGCCCGCGGCACAAGGGTGGCTACACCTTC. This gives the protein CASSPRHKGGYTF.